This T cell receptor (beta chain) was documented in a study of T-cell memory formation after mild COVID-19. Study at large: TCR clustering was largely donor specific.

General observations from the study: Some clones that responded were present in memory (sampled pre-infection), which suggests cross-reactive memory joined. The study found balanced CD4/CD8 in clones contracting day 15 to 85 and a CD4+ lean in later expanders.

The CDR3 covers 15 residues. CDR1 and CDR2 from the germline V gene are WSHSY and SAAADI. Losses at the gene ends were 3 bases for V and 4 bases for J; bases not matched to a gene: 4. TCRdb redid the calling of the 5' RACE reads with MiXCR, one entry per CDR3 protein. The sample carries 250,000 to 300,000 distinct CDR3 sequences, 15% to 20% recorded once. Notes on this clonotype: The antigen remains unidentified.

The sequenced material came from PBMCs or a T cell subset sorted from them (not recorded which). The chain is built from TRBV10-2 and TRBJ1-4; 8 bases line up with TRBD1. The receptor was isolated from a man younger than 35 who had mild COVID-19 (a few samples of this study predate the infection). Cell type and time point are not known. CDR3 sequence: CASSEVGQGNEKLFF. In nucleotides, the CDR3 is TGCGCCAGCAGTGAAGTCGGACAGGGTAATGAAAAACTGTTTTTT.